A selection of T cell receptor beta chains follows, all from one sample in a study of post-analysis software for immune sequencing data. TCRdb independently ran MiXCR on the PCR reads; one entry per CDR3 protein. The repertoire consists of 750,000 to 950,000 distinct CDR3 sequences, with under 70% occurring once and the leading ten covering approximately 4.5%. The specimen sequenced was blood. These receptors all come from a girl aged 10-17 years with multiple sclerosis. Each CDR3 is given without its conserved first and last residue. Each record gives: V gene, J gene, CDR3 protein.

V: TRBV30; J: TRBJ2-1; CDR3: AWTTTAVEQF
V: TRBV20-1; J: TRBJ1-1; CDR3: SAEAGTRDTEAF
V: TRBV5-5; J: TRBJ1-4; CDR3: ASSLGDRGHEKLF
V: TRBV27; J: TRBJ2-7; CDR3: ASSLSFGTSLYEQY
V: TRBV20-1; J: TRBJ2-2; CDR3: SARGGTGFTGELF
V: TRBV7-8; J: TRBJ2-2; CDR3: ASSPPGLAGTGELF
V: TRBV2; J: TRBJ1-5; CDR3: ASSVGQAIYQPQH
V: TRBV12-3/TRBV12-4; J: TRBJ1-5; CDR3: ASGTGHQPQH
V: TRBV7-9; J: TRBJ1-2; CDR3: ASSLTQGERGYT
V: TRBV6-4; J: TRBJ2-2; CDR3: ASSVSEAGNTGELF
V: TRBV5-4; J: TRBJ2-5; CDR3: ASSSGLAGQETQY
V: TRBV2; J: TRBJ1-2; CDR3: ASSEARAESRGYT
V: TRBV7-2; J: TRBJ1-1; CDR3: ASSLIWGQTMNTEAF
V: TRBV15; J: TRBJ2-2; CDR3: ATSREGGDTGELF
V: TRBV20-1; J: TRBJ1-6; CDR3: SAHLGGGRYNSPLH
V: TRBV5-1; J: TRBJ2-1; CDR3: ASTGTSGNNEQF
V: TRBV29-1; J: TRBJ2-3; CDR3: SVEDPDTGVTDTQY
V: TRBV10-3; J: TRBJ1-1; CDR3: AISESYSYANTEAF
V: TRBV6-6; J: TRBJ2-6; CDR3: ATEGRSGANVLT
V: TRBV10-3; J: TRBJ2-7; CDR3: AISLTQVAEQY
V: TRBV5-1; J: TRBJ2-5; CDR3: ASSLGLAGARQETQY
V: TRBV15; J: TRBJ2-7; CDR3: ATSRVAGGTYEQY
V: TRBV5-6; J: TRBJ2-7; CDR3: ASSSITGTGRIGYEQY
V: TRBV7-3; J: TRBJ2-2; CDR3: ASSLIRDSGELF